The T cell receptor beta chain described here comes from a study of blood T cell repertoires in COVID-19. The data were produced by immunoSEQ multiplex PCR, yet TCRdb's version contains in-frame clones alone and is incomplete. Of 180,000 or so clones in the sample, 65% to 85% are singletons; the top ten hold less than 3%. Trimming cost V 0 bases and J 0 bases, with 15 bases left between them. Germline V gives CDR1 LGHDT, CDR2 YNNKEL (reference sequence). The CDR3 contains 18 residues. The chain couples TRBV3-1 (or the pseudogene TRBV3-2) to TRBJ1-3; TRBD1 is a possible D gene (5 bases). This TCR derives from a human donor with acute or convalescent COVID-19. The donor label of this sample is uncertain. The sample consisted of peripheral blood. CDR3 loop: CASSQDPGRARSGNTIYF. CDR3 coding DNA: TGTGCCAGCAGCCAAGATCCTGGCAGGGCCCGCTCTGGAAACACCATATATTTT.